Detailed here is one T cell receptor (beta chain). Its target antigen remains unknown. One base away there is no much larger clone; base qualities are not given. The CDR3 numbers 14 residues from cysteine through phenylalanine. Just the 42-base CDR3 DNA is kept, in frame starting at base 1. V drops 10 bases and J drops 1 base, leaving 16 bases in between. The CDR1 and CDR2 encoded by the germline V gene are ENHRY and SYGVKD. The sample comes from a study of cytomegalovirus exposure and HLA in healthy donors (dated by TCRdb to about 2017). General notes on the study: In an earlier analysis of 450 to 750 of the donors, 250 to 300 Gb of sequence data and some 120 million unique TCR beta sequences from about 179 million T cells were reported. An early release covering about 600 HLA-typed donors comprised roughly 300 gigabases of sequencing data and tens of millions of unique TCR sequences. Of the 350 to 400 genotyped donors, 65% to 90% fell in the genetic ancestry cluster associated with self-reported Caucasian donors. The study aimed to test whether cataloging public T cell receptors could reveal signatures of past pathogen exposure. Using immunosequencing, the study profiled T cell repertoires from about 620 subjects and related those repertoires to cytomegalovirus serostatus. In addition to the first cohort of 650 to 800 subjects, a separate validation cohort of over 90 different subjects was used. The study combined high-throughput TCR immunosequencing, statistical association of individual TCRs with disease status, and machine learning to predict cytomegalovirus infection status. To study patterns of TCR occurrence, a later analysis re-analyzed previously published TCR beta repertoires from several hundred donors and added high-resolution HLA genotyping. In the later analysis, no new phenotypic data were used to find candidate immune exposures; instead, reliance was placed on TCR beta sequences and their occurrence across donors. An earlier analysis of about 600 of the donors used high-throughput TCR beta sequencing to judge whether each TCR beta V gene segment behaved as functional or pseudogenic. Donor age, sex, ethnicity and CMV serostatus were compiled together with the repertoire data. In a later genetic analysis, genome-wide SNP genotypes for about three fifths of the roughly 670 donors were used, and that subset was treated as a discovery cohort. Every discovery cohort repertoire had been produced on one sequencing platform. Both class I and class II loci were covered by HLA typing, at four-digit resolution. The number of typed donors differed by locus: about 620-640 for A, B, C, DRB1 and DQB1; 500 to 550 for DQA1; over 600 for DPA1; and around 490 for DPB1. Several DR-DQ haplotypes were treated as single units for association and clustering because of strong linkage in the cohort. On average, around 230,000 unique TCR beta nucleotide sequences were sequenced per donor among about 400 genotyped donors of the cohort, with 15% to 20% of those sequences being non-productive.

Libraries were made using the immunoSEQ multiplex PCR assay. For the multiplex PCR, a mixture combining 60 forward primers for TCR Vbeta segments and 13 reverse primers for TCR Jbeta segments was used. Amplification of the CDR3 region of rearranged TCR beta genes was performed with a multiplex PCR assay on genomic DNA. The Illumina HiSeq System was used to sequence the amplified TCR beta libraries as 87-base-pair reads. The authors' analysis ran thus. In a later analysis, 70 million to 95 million unique TCR beta chains were counted across the approximately 640 repertoires, and roughly 11 million of these chains were shared by at least two donors. Raw reads were error-corrected and collapsed into unique sequences by a nearest-neighbor algorithm in which closely related sequences were merged to remove PCR and sequencing errors. To assign V, D and J gene segments, CDR3 sequences were aligned to IMGT reference sequences. For a sequence to be retained, at least a six-nucleotide match to both a V gene segment and a J gene segment was required. Rearrangements were called productive when the CDR3 lacked stop codons and stayed in frame with V and J; all others were non-productive. CDR3 was defined according to IMGT convention as the region running from the second conserved V-encoded cysteine to the conserved J-encoded phenylalanine. The earlier analysis of 500 to 750 of the donors excluded any sequence lacking an unambiguous match to a single V gene segment. In an earlier analysis of a few hundred of the donors, a V segment was called functional when productive rearrangements were above 56.7%, and segregating when the standard deviation between donors exceeded 5%. A statistical classification framework was built to diagnose cytomegalovirus status from the catalog of TCR beta chain sequences. In a later analysis, V and J genes were assigned by comparing TCR nucleotide sequences against IMGT/GENE-DB human TR gene sequences. The TCRdist pipeline was used in a later analysis to assign CDR3 sequences and most-parsimonious VDJ recombination scenarios. In a later analysis, each TCR beta chain was defined by its CDR3 amino acid sequence together with its V-gene family, and reads lacking a unique V-gene family were excluded. To address suspected cross-contamination and a sequencing artifact, a later analysis removed under 600 highly shared, low-generation-probability nucleotide sequences. In a later analysis, a clonal expansion index was calculated for each public chain from normalized within-repertoire ranks of inferred template counts. Generation probabilities in a later analysis came from a VDJ recombination model fitted to out-of-frame rearrangements, and those results were checked against IGoR. A later analysis scored TCR-TCR, TCR-HLA and TCR-CMV co-occurrence with hypergeometric tests, applying a repertoire-size bias correction to TCR pairs. A later analysis estimated false discovery rates by permuting HLA or CMV assignments 20 times. In a later analysis, co-occurring TCRs were grouped with DBSCAN, and TCRdist sequence similarity was added when clustering was performed within HLA-allele-positive subsets. Repertoires with fewer than 30,000 or more than 120,000 public chains were left out of co-occurrence clustering, as were a handful of repertoires with anomalous nucleotide sharing. The clones in this table, taken by TCRdb from immuneACCESS, are in-frame only. Not every clone is retained; where verified, under half of the shortfall comes from an unresolved V gene, and the cause of the rest is unknown. For V, J and clone size, that table is used; D and trimming come from the DNA. The sample includes some 100,000 clones, with under 80% observed a single time. The top ten clonotypes cover roughly 4% of the sample.

Study-level results and caveats: A later analysis found that most CMV-associated TCR beta chains appeared HLA-restricted, with HLA associations seemingly driven largely by CMV exposure. According to a later analysis, TCR association rates differed among HLA loci, with DRB1 alleles showing the most associated TCRs and HLA-C alleles showing the fewest. The 87-base-pair reads could not distinguish some IMGT-functional V segments, including TRBV6-2 and TRBV6-3, so those segments were excluded. A later genetic analysis reported fewer N-insertions in productive TCRs among donors in an Asian-associated ancestry cluster than the roughly 700-donor mean. The classifier was reported to diagnose cytomegalovirus status with high specificity and sensitivity in both the original cohort and the validation cohort. Broadly in line with IMGT annotations, most TCR beta V segments showed up in productive rearrangements about 90% or about 30% of the time in an earlier analysis of some 590 of the donors. For the cohort, immune exposure information was limited to CMV serostatus. At a false discovery rate of 0.05, a later analysis linked around 15,000 TCR beta sequences to specific HLA alleles. A further reported finding was that TCR beta sequences accurately predicted the HLA-A and HLA-B alleles for most subjects in the first cohort. The study listed 150 to 200 TCR beta chains as associated with cytomegalovirus. V-gene and J-gene trimming of TCR beta chains was associated with a missense DCLRE1C variant in a later genetic analysis, and the association was replicated in an independent cohort. The cohort was sequenced for TCR beta chains only, and without alpha or paired-chain data the features that could be detected were limited. Because HLA typing was missing for some donors at each locus, association tests included only the typed subset. The presence/absence analyses assumed that sequencing depth was roughly uniform across donors, and that assumption may not be true. Because counts were too low, seventeen rarely observed V segments, including chromosome 9 orphons, were excluded from the earlier analysis of some 540 of the donors. In a later analysis, several top co-occurrence clusters were reported to appear linked to parvovirus B19, influenza, CMV and Epstein-Barr virus. Most TCR sequences were observed very rarely across donors, whereas some public TCRs were present in many individuals. The sequencing pipeline was judged likely to have produced a cluster of highly shared sequence variants as a technical artifact. Correlated functional status among segregating V segments might be attributable to linkage disequilibrium, but an unknown experimental factor could not be ruled out. A later analysis found that HLA-associated TCR beta chains were more clonally expanded and had lower generation probabilities than equally common non-associated chains. In vitro tests confirmed that a few of the cytomegalovirus-associated TCR beta chains recognize cytomegalovirus antigens. According to the authors, the approach could potentially be generalized to other disease states and immunological phenotypes. Assigning TCR associations to individual alleles was difficult when HLA alleles, especially DR and DQ, strongly co-occurred.

The cohort comprised more than 550 healthy bone marrow donors. Cohort members were all nominally healthy when sampled, although unrecorded immune exposures were likely present. The donor tested CMV seronegative, placing the donor among the 300 to 400 seronegative members of the cohort. A peripheral blood sample was provided by each donor, and peripheral blood mononuclear cells were used for TCR beta sequencing. Genomic DNA extraction from the blood cell samples was performed with the Qiagen DNeasy Blood Extraction Kit. The chain joins TRBV10-3 to TRBJ1-1; the D segment could be TRBD1, given 5 matching bases. The receptor was derived from a man aged 35-49 years in good health and CMV-seronegative. Sample: PBMCs. The DNA sequence is TGTGCCACCTGCGACAGTGTCGAGAACACTGAAGCTTTCTTT. The encoded protein is CATCDSVENTEAFF.